A selection of T cell receptor beta chains follows, all from one sample in a study of blood T cell repertoires in COVID-19. The table came from immunoSEQ multiplex PCR; TCRdb's copy has only in-frame clones and leaves some out. The data contain approximately 440,000 clones, about nine tenths of them seen just once; the ten biggest clones take up roughly 0.72%. Sequencing was done on a sample of PBMCs or T cells enriched from blood (not recorded which). The receptors here all came from a woman aged 18-29 years who had recovered from COVID-19. Both conserved end residues are part of each CDR3. Fields, in order: clone size, J gene, V gene, D gene, CDR3 protein, CDR3 DNA. A D gene is named only where the DNA matches it firmly. Clone size is given for some rows only: seen once, a few or many times, or a class if the clone is expanded.

>few|TRBJ2-4|TRBV7-9|TRBD1
CASSLPSRQGRAKNIQYF
TGTGCCAGCAGCTTACCCAGCCGACAGGGGCGAGCCAAAAACATTCAGTACTTC
>-|TRBJ1-2|TRBV16|TRBD1
CASSQSIGPGGNYGYTF
TGTGCCAGCAGCCAATCGATCGGGCCAGGGGGCAACTATGGCTACACCTTC
>-|TRBJ1-1|TRBV3-1/TRBV3-2|-
CASSQGAVRTEAFF
TGTGCCAGCAGCCAAGGGGCAGTAAGGACTGAAGCTTTCTTT
>-|TRBJ1-6|TRBV5-8|-
CASSLDTGYNSPLHF
TGTGCCAGCAGCTTAGATACAGGTTATAATTCACCCCTCCACTTT
>-|TRBJ1-2|TRBV28|-
CASSPILPNYGYTF
TGTGCCAGCAGTCCGATCCTACCCAACTATGGCTACACCTTC
>-|TRBJ2-1|TRBV10-3|TRBD2
CAIREGGGENEQFF
TGTGCCATCCGGGAGGGGGGTGGAGAAAATGAGCAGTTCTTC
>-|TRBJ2-1|TRBV11-2|-
CASSAYQDSSNEQFF
TGTGCCAGCAGCGCCTACCAGGACAGCTCCAATGAGCAGTTCTTC
>-|TRBJ1-1|TRBV4-2|-
CASSQDESGGDTEAFF
TGTGCCAGCAGCCAAGACGAATCGGGGGGGGACACTGAAGCTTTCTTT
>-|TRBJ2-4|TRBV3-1/TRBV3-2|-
CASSQVLGSIQYF
TGTGCCAGCAGCCAAGTCCTAGGGAGCATTCAGTACTTC
>-|TRBJ2-1|TRBV20-1|-
CSAAEHEQFF
TGCAGTGCCGCCGAGCATGAGCAGTTCTTC
>-|TRBJ1-5|TRBV29-1|TRBD1
CSVEDGQGSPQHF
TGCAGCGTTGAAGATGGACAGGGGTCTCCCCAGCATTTT
>-|TRBJ1-6|TRBV12-3/TRBV12-4|-
CASSLSQGTPLHF
TGTGCCAGCAGTTTATCGCAGGGAACACCCCTCCACTTT
>-|TRBJ1-1|TRBV11-3|-
CASSRDTGSEAFF
TGTGCCAGCAGTCGGGACACAGGCTCTGAAGCTTTCTTT
>-|TRBJ2-7|TRBV5-1|TRBD2
CASSTSSGAGGEQYF
TGCGCCAGCAGCACGAGTTCAGGGGCGGGGGGCGAGCAGTACTTC
>-|TRBJ2-5|TRBV2|-
CASSGWGVNGETQYF
TGTGCCAGCAGTGGTTGGGGGGTAAATGGGGAGACCCAGTACTTC
>-|TRBJ2-5|TRBV13|TRBD2
CASSLWVAGGQETQYF
TGTGCCAGCAGCTTATGGGTAGCGGGGGGCCAAGAGACCCAGTACTTC
>few|TRBJ1-4|TRBV19|-
CASSIGGKLFF
TGTGCCAGTAGTATAGGAGGAAAACTGTTTTTT
>-|TRBJ2-5|TRBV11-1|-
CASTFSPQGFGETQYF
TGTGCCAGCACCTTCTCACCCCAGGGGTTTGGGGAGACCCAGTACTTC
>-|TRBJ2-5|TRBV3-1/TRBV3-2|-
CASSQDWSGQETQYF
TGTGCCAGCAGCCAAGATTGGTCAGGCCAAGAGACCCAGTACTTC
>-|TRBJ2-1|TRBV18|-
CASPHGRVLYNEQFF
TGTGCCAGCCCCCACGGGCGGGTACTCTACAATGAGCAGTTCTTC
>-|TRBJ1-1|TRBV7-2|-
CASSPQGQTEAFF
TGTGCCAGCAGTCCGCAGGGGCAAACTGAAGCTTTCTTT
>-|TRBJ2-7|TRBV27|-
CASSPQGGYEQYF
TGTGCCAGCAGTCCCCAAGGGGGCTACGAGCAGTACTTC
>-|TRBJ1-5|TRBV10-3|-
CAISAGAGWGNQPQHF
TGTGCCATCAGTGCAGGGGCAGGGTGGGGCAATCAGCCCCAGCATTTT
>-|TRBJ1-1|TRBV24-1|-
CATSDPTETEAFF
TGTGCCACCAGTGACCCGACAGAGACTGAAGCTTTCTTT
>-|TRBJ2-7|TRBV24-1|-
CATSLERFTYEQYF
TGTGCCACTTCTCTCGAGCGCTTCACCTACGAGCAGTACTTC
>-|TRBJ2-5|TRBV4-1|-
CASSQVQGDQETQYF
TGCGCCAGCAGCCAAGTACAAGGAGACCAAGAGACCCAGTACTTC
>-|TRBJ1-4|TRBV4-1|-
CASSQVGGQDEKLFF
TGCGCCAGCAGCCAAGTTGGGGGCCAAGATGAAAAACTGTTTTTT
>-|TRBJ2-5|TRBV5-1|TRBD2
CASSLGRGEETQYF
TGCGCCAGCAGCTTGGGGCGGGGGGAAGAGACCCAGTACTTC
>once|TRBJ2-1|TRBV5-1|TRBD1
CASSPPGQGASEQFF
TGCGCCAGCAGCCCTCCGGGACAGGGGGCGAGTGAGCAGTTCTTC
>-|TRBJ1-1|TRBV7-9|-
CASSSQVNTEAFF
TGTGCCAGCAGCTCACAGGTTAACACTGAAGCTTTCTTT
>-|TRBJ2-2|TRBV5-1|-
CASSLVGTGELFF
TGCGCCAGCAGCCTGGTCGGGACCGGGGAGCTGTTTTTT
>-|TRBJ2-5|TRBV19|-
CASSMPHGRPEETQYF
TGTGCCAGTAGTATGCCCCATGGGAGACCCGAAGAGACCCAGTACTTC
>-|TRBJ2-3|TRBV7-8|-
CASTMTLTDTQYF
TGTGCCAGCACCATGACTCTCACAGATACGCAGTATTTT
>-|TRBJ1-6|TRBV5-1|-
CASSTGQEASPLHF
TGCGCCAGCAGCACCGGACAAGAGGCTTCACCCCTCCACTTT
>-|TRBJ2-3|TRBV25-1|-
CASSARTAPDTQYF
TGTGCCAGCAGTGCTCGGACTGCACCAGATACGCAGTATTTT
>-|TRBJ1-2|TRBV5-1|-
CASSLGDRLGGYTF
TGCGCCAGCAGCTTGGGAGACAGACTTGGGGGCTACACCTTC
>-|TRBJ2-5|TRBV5-4|TRBD1
CASSLEGGVAETQYF
TGTGCCAGCAGCTTGGAAGGGGGCGTAGCGGAGACCCAGTACTTC
>-|TRBJ1-1|TRBV19|-
CASSHGREGAEAFF
TGTGCCAGTAGTCACGGAAGGGAGGGGGCTGAAGCTTTCTTT
>-|TRBJ1-6|TRBV5-5|TRBD1
CASRVRQGSSPLHF
TGTGCCAGCAGGGTTCGACAGGGAAGTTCACCCCTCCACTTT
>-|TRBJ1-2|TRBV5-1|-
CASSLGREYGYTF
TGCGCCAGCAGCTTGGGGCGGGAATATGGCTACACCTTC
>-|TRBJ1-1|TRBV18|-
CASSTLRGRGTEAFF
TGTGCCAGCTCAACTCTCCGGGGTCGAGGGACTGAAGCTTTCTTT
>-|TRBJ1-2|TRBV5-4|-
CASSLPGLEGGYTF
TGTGCCAGCAGCTTGCCCGGACTAGAGGGGGGCTACACCTTC
>-|TRBJ2-7|TRBV15|-
CATSSGWGTAYEQYF
TGTGCCACCAGCAGTGGATGGGGCACCGCCTACGAGCAGTACTTC
>-|TRBJ1-2|TRBV19|-
CASSIAVNYGYTF
TGTGCCAGTAGTATCGCGGTAAACTATGGCTACACCTTC
>-|TRBJ1-1|TRBV6-5|-
CASSYSSGTNTEAFF
TGTGCCAGCAGTTACTCGTCAGGGACAAACACTGAAGCTTTCTTT
>few|TRBJ1-4|TRBV5-5|TRBD1
CATKSGTGDEKLFF
TGTGCCACAAAATCCGGGACAGGAGACGAAAAACTGTTTTTT
>-|TRBJ2-7|TRBV4-1|-
CASSQTQGFPYEQYF
TGCGCCAGCAGCCAAACACAGGGATTCCCCTACGAGCAGTACTTC
>-|TRBJ2-7|TRBV30|-
CAWSDRWHGLILTVVPSYEQYF
TGTGCCTGGAGTGATAGGTGGCACGGACTAATACTGACGGTGGTCCCCTCCTACGAGCAGTACTTC
>-|TRBJ1-6|TRBV5-1|-
CASAHGVQGDSPLHF
TGCGCCAGCGCCCACGGTGTGCAGGGTGATTCACCCCTCCACTTT
>-|TRBJ1-2|TRBV5-6|-
CASSSPPRGGKIPNYGYTF
TGTGCCAGCAGCTCCCCACCTCGGGGAGGGAAGATACCTAACTATGGCTACACCTTC
>-|TRBJ1-1|TRBV18|TRBD1
CASSRTGGENTEAFF
TGTGCCAGCTCACGCACAGGGGGAGAGAACACTGAAGCTTTCTTT
>-|TRBJ1-2|TRBV2|-
CASGGNLAGYTF
TGTGCCAGCGGAGGAAACCTAGCTGGCTACACCTTC
>-|TRBJ1-2|TRBV12-3/TRBV12-4|-
CASSLTGHGYTF
TGTGCCAGCAGTTTGACAGGTCACGGCTACACCTTC
>-|TRBJ2-1|TRBV6-5|TRBD2
CASSYSTSGANEQFF
TGTGCCAGCAGTTATAGCACTAGCGGGGCCAATGAGCAGTTCTTC
>-|TRBJ1-5|TRBV9|TRBD1
CASSLGTGGNQPQHF
TGTGCCAGCAGTCTAGGGACAGGGGGGAATCAGCCCCAGCATTTT
>-|TRBJ1-2|TRBV5-1|TRBD1
CASGPQGSYTF
TGCGCCAGCGGACCACAGGGGAGCTACACCTTC
>-|TRBJ1-2|TRBV11-2|-
CASSHPRKGQNYGYTF
TGTGCCAGCAGCCACCCAAGAAAAGGACAGAACTATGGCTACACCTTC